This T cell receptor (beta chain) derives from a study of OX40 agonist ivuxolimab in advanced cancers. About the research overall: Across the patients, intravenous ivuxolimab was delivered every 2 weeks at 0.01 to 10 mg/kg. Regarding the study as a whole: Some patients without response likewise showed low normalized clonal expansion. Clonal expansion from baseline to week 6 occurred in both CD4+ and CD8+ T cells.

Germline V gene data show CDR1 as MRHNA and CDR2 as SNTAGT. The CDR3 sequence is 15 residues long. The junction had 12 bases not matched to a gene; V was cut back by 6 bases and J by 7 bases. Baseline was the first blood sampling point, followed by cycle 4 day 1 and cycle 7 day 1. Using immunoSEQ multiplex PCR, the repertoire was profiled, and TCRdb retains in-frame clones only, with some absent. The data show tens of thousands of clones, roughly 90% seen once. A remark on this clone: Antigen unknown.

This chain joins TRBV6-4 and TRBJ1-5; TRBD1 aligns across 7 bases. Here the sequenced sample was CD4+ or CD8+ T cells sorted from blood, taken in a trial of the OX40 agonist ivuxolimab. This TCR came from an adult with an advanced solid tumor such as melanoma, head and neck, liver or kidney cancer. In nucleotides, the CDR3 is TGTGCCAGCAGCGTGGAGGCCAGGGGGGGACAGCCCCAGCATTTT. It codes for CASSVEARGGQPQHF.